These 22 T cell receptor beta chains came from one sample sequenced in a study of blood T cell repertoires in COVID-19. Generated by immunoSEQ multiplex PCR, the TCRdb table keeps only in-frame clones and is missing some. Of 200,000 to 250,000 clones detected, 90% appear once; the ten largest clones hold 1.2%. Specimen: PBMCs or T cells enriched from blood (not recorded which). Receptors originate from a man in his thirties or forties who had recovered from COVID-19.

The chain links TRBV29-1 to TRBJ1-1; 9 bases match TRBD1. The trim removed 6 bases at V and 4 bases at J, leaving 3 bases unmatched. Germline CDR1 reads SQVTM; CDR2 reads ANQGSEA. The CDR3 has 12 residues. The DNA for the CDR3 is TGCAGCGTGTGGACAGGGGTCACTGAAGCTTTCTTT. Encoded protein: CSVWTGVTEAFF.

The rearrangement links TRBV6-5 to TRBJ2-1; 9 bases agree with TRBD1. V lost 2 bases and J lost 2; bases outside the gene matches: 1. This CDR3 is built from 15 residues. The V gene's germline CDR1 is MNHEY and CDR2 SVGAGI. The CDR3 DNA reads as TGTGCCAGCAGTTACGGGACAGGGACCTACAATGAGCAGTTCTTC. This gives the protein CASSYGTGTYNEQFF.

The chain joins TRBV16 to TRBJ2-7, with 9 bases that match TRBD1. Germline values: CDR1 KGHSY, CDR2 FQNENV. The CDR3 is 16 residues long. The V and J ends lost 6 bases and 2 bases, in that order; junction bases with no gene match: 11. The CDR3 DNA follows: TGTGCCAGCAGTCTTAGGCCGGGACAGGGCACCTACGAGCAGTACTTC. It translates to CASSLRPGQGTYEQYF.

The CDR3 reads CASSLGSKFRYEQYF. For the CDR3, the DNA is TGTGCCAGCAGCTTAGGAAGTAAGTTCCGGTACGAGCAGTACTTC. This rearrangement joins TRBV7-8 to TRBJ2-7; D is unresolved. The CDR3 is 15 amino acids. Germline V gene lookup returns CDR1 SGHVS and CDR2 FQNEAQ. V lost 1 base, J lost 4 bases, and 14 bases lay in between.

This chain uses TRBV30 with TRBJ1-4; D is ambiguous. Germline V gene sequence: CDR1 GTSNPN, CDR2 SVGIG (reference sequence). This CDR3 contains 11 residues. Trimming stripped 2 bases from V and 8 bases from J, with 6 bases between. Here the CDR3 reads CAWSSREKLFF. In nucleotides, the CDR3 is TGTGCCTGGAGTTCGCGGGAAAAACTGTTTTTT.

The chain links TRBV19 to TRBJ2-2; the D gene is possibly TRBD2 (5 bases). This CDR3 is built from 13 residues. From germline, CDR1 is LNHDA and CDR2 SQIVND (reference sequence). V dropped 7 bases and J dropped 3 bases, with 9 bases sitting between them. CDR3 sequence reads: CASTTSDTGELFF. Written as DNA, the CDR3 is TGTGCCAGTACCACTAGTGACACCGGGGAGCTGTTTTTT.

The chain uses TRBV21-1 and TRBJ1-2; TRBD1, as called in the table, went unchecked against the DNA. TRBV21-1 is a known pseudogene. The CDR3 spans 18 residues. CDR3 bases: TGTGCCAGCAGCAAAAGCGGCAGGGGGCGAGTTACTAACTATGGCTACACCTTC. Residues: CASSKSGRGRVTNYGYTF.

This clone has a single count. The chain couples TRBV19 to TRBJ2-7; tentative D call: TRBD2 (6 bases). This CDR3 spans 14 amino acids. Trimming took off 5 bases at V and 2 bases at J, with 13 bases between the two ends. Germline-derived CDR1 and CDR2 are LNHDA and SQIVND (reference sequence). The CDR3 is CASSFGGLTYEQYF. CDR3 sequence (DNA): TGTGCCAGTAGTTTTGGGGGACTGACCTACGAGCAGTACTTC. Full variable domain (rest looked up from reference TRBV19 and TRBJ2-7): DGGITQSPKYLFRKEGQNVTLSCEQNLNHDAMYWYRQDPGQGLRLIYYSQIVNDFQKGDIAEGYSVSREKKESFPLTVTSAQKNPTAFYLCASSFGGLTYEQYFGPGTRLTVT.

The chain couples TRBV4-3 to TRBJ2-1; 7 bases are shared with TRBD1. Per the germline V gene, CDR1 is LGHNA and CDR2 is YSLEER. V lost 2 bases to trimming and J lost 2 bases; unmatched junction nucleotides: 3. This CDR3 contains 15 residues. CDR3 residues: CASSQTQGTYNEQFF. The CDR3 region has the DNA TGCGCCAGCAGCCAAACACAGGGGACCTACAATGAGCAGTTCTTC.

V and J are TRBV10-3 and TRBJ1-1, with D perhaps TRBD1 (5 bases). Germline V lookup: CDR1 ENHRY, CDR2 SYGVKD. The CDR3 totals 14 residues. Between the trimmed V and J ends, which lost 9 bases and 1 base, there was a span of 15 bases. The CDR3 coding sequence is TGTGCCATTTCAGGAGGAGGGGAGAACACTGAAGCTTTCTTT. This gives the protein CAISGGGENTEAFF.

The chain links TRBV10-3 to TRBJ1-2; 10 bases align to TRBD1. J lost 4 bases, V lost 2 bases, and 4 bases had no gene match. The germline V gene has CDR1 ENHRY and CDR2 SYGVKD. The CDR3 covers 15 residues. The CDR3, as DNA: TGTGCCATCAGTGAGGACCGGGACAGGGGCTATGGCTACACCTTC. The encoded protein is CAISEDRDRGYGYTF.

This rearrangement joins TRBV7-9 to TRBJ2-5; possible D gene TRBD1, 5 bases. The CDR3 contains 11 residues. Germline V gene sequence: CDR1 SEHNR, CDR2 FQNEAQ (reference sequence). Between the trimmed V and J ends, which lost 5 bases and 9 bases, there was a span of 10 bases. DNA of the CDR3: TGTGCCAGCAGCCCCCGCAGGGCCCAGTACTTC. The encoded protein is CASSPRRAQYF.

The V gene is TRBV11-2, the J gene TRBJ1-5; D uncertain. Trimming took off 5 bases at V and 9 bases at J, with 14 bases between the two ends. The CDR3 length is 13 residues. Germline V CDR1 and CDR2: SGHAT, FQNNGV. CDR3 nucleotide sequence: TGTGCCAGCAGCGTAACAGTCGCGTGGCCCCAGCATTTT. Residues: CASSVTVAWPQHF.

The chain recombines TRBV11-2 with TRBJ2-1; perhaps TRBD2 as D (7 bases). V was shortened by 1 base and J by 8 bases, with 12 bases between the two germline ends. Germline values: CDR1 SGHAT, CDR2 FQNNGV. This CDR3 contains 14 residues. The CDR3 loop is CASSLVVGGHEQFF. CDR3 DNA: TGTGCCAGCAGCTTAGTTGTGGGGGGGCATGAGCAGTTCTTC.

V and J are TRBV30 and TRBJ1-6; possible D gene TRBD1, 5 bases. The CDR3 is 16 residues long. Germline CDR1 reads GTSNPN; CDR2 reads SVGIG (reference sequence). With 2 bases removed from V and 7 bases from J, the gap between germline ends came to 18 bases. Here the CDR3 DNA reads TGTGCCTGGAGTATGTTGAGTGGGGGGTTCAATTCACCCCTCCACTTT. Amino acid sequence: CAWSMLSGGFNSPLHF.

The chain is built from TRBV28 and TRBJ1-1; 8 positions match TRBD1. After removal of 6 bases from V and 5 bases from J, the junction contained 8 bases not matched to a gene. CDR1 and CDR2 from the germline V gene are MDHEN and SYDVKM. The CDR3 contains 14 residues. The CDR3 reads CASRATGGRTEAFF. The CDR3, as DNA: TGTGCCAGCAGGGCCACAGGGGGTAGGACTGAAGCTTTCTTT.

The chain links TRBV7-6 to TRBJ2-2; D not resolved. CDR1 is SGHVS and CDR2 is FNYEAQ in the germline V gene. The V end lost 5 bases, the J end lost 7 bases, and 8 bases lay between the germline ends. The CDR3 runs to 12 residues. CDR3 sequence (DNA): TGTGCCAGCAGCCGTAGAGACGGGGAGCTGTTTTTT. Translated: CASSRRDGELFF.

This rearrangement joins TRBV18 to TRBJ2-1, with TRBD2 as a possible D gene (5 bases). V shed 4 bases and J shed 3 bases, with 13 bases lying between them. The length of the CDR3 is 15 residues. Germline V gene sequence: CDR1 KGHSH, CDR2 LQKENI. The CDR3 spells CASSLFGNYYNEQFF. The CDR3 bases are TGTGCCAGCTCACTGTTCGGGAACTACTACAATGAGCAGTTCTTC.

The chain is built from TRBV6-4 and TRBJ1-1; maybe TRBD1 (6 bases). The V gene lost 4 bases and the J gene lost 3 bases, with 9 bases spanning the gap. The CDR3 contains 13 residues. In germline, CDR1 is MRHNA, CDR2 SNTAGT. The CDR3 loop is CASSAQGHTEAFF. The CDR3 DNA is TGTGCCAGCAGTGCACAGGGCCACACTGAAGCTTTCTTT.

The genes are TRBV10-3 and TRBJ1-1; D is ambiguous. Germline V gives CDR1 ENHRY, CDR2 SYGVKD. The germline V and J ends were trimmed by 2 bases and 1 base, with 5 bases remaining between them. The CDR3 runs to 13 residues. As DNA, the CDR3 is TGTGCCATCAGTGAGGCAGGGAACACTGAAGCTTTCTTT. It encodes CAISEAGNTEAFF.

The chain links TRBV7-2 to TRBJ2-1, with 8 bases matching TRBD1. The CDR3 has 15 amino acids. Trimming at V came to 2 bases and at J to 7 bases, leaving 7 bases not matched to a gene. CDR1 and CDR2 from the germline V gene are SGHTA and FQGNSA. CDR3 protein: CASSLNQGAVNEQFF. For the CDR3, the DNA is TGTGCCAGCAGCTTAAACCAGGGGGCAGTGAATGAGCAGTTCTTC.

The rearrangement joins TRBV6-5 to TRBJ1-5; D remains unclear. V lost 5 bases and J lost 9, with 11 bases in between. The CDR3 contains 12 residues. Germline V gene data show CDR1 as MNHEY and CDR2 as SVGAGI. The CDR3 coding sequence is TGTGCCAGCAGTAACGGCGGCCGGCCCCAGCATTTT. Translating gives CASSNGGRPQHF.